These T cell receptor beta chains were read from a single sample in a study of T cells in Graves' hyperthyroidism and ophthalmopathy. TCRdb processed the multiplex PCR reads anew with MiXCR; each CDR3 protein has one entry. The sample yields hundreds of thousands of distinct CDR3 sequences, over 35% seen once. Specimen: blood. The receptors derive from a man between 18 and 35 years old with Graves' hyperthyroidism. CDR3s include the opening cysteine and the closing phenylalanine or tryptophan. The D gene is left open where the match is weak. Not all rows give a size; the values are once, few, many and, for expanded clones, a class.

>TRBJ2-2|.|.|TRBV24-1
CATSFTGSSTGELFF
TGTGCCACCAGCTTTACCGGGAGCTCCACCGGGGAGCTGTTTTTT
>TRBJ2-2|.|TRBD2|TRBV29-1
CSRRTSGGAGELFF
TGCAGCCGTCGGACTAGCGGGGGGGCCGGGGAGCTGTTTTTT
>TRBJ1-2|few|.|TRBV6-5
CASSRQGSNGYTF
TGTGCCAGCTCCCGGCAGGGCTCAAATGGCTACACCTTC
>TRBJ2-5|.|TRBD2|TRBV12-5
CASGFAASGGQETQYF
TGTGCTAGTGGTTTTGCCGCTAGCGGGGGCCAAGAGACCCAGTACTTC
>TRBJ2-7|.|TRBD1|TRBV7-9
CASSAATGVDNEQYF
TGTGCCAGCAGCGCCGCGACAGGGGTGGACAACGAGCAGTACTTC
>TRBJ2-5|few|.|TRBV12-3/TRBV12-4
CASSFGGPTAQYF
TGTGCCAGCAGTTTCGGGGGCCCGACGGCCCAGTACTTC
>TRBJ2-5|.|.|TRBV20-1
CSAREGVGQPQYF
TGCAGTGCTAGAGAAGGGGTTGGTCAGCCCCAGTACTTC
>TRBJ2-7|few|TRBD1|TRBV2
CASKISWTGFHEQYF
TGTGCCAGCAAAATCTCCTGGACAGGGTTCCACGAGCAGTACTTC
>TRBJ1-5|.|TRBD1|TRBV12-3/TRBV12-4
CASQQGAWPQHF
TGTGCCAGCCAACAGGGGGCGTGGCCCCAGCATTTT
>TRBJ2-5|many|TRBD2|TRBV7-9
CASSFTGLAFETQYF
TGTGCCAGCAGCTTCACGGGACTAGCATTTGAGACCCAGTACTTC
>TRBJ1-4|many|.|TRBV29-1
CSVEDQGEKLFF
TGCAGCGTTGAAGATCAAGGTGAAAAACTGTTTTTT
>TRBJ2-5|few|TRBD1|TRBV7-9
CASSSPIRDREETQYF
TGTGCCAGCAGCTCCCCCATCCGGGACAGGGAAGAGACCCAGTACTTC
>TRBJ2-2|.|.|TRBV6-5
CASRMTGELFF
TGTGCCAGCAGAATGACCGGGGAGCTGTTTTTT
>TRBJ1-1|.|.|TRBV2
CASSSLPEAFF
TGTGCCAGCAGTTCTTTGCCTGAAGCTTTCTTT
>TRBJ1-3|.|.|TRBV29-1
CSVRGTDTIYF
TGCAGCGTTCGTGGGACGGACACCATATATTTT
>TRBJ2-7|.|.|TRBV19
CASSTYQGNEQYF
TGTGCCAGTAGTACGTACCAGGGAAACGAGCAGTACTTC
>TRBJ2-7|once|TRBD2|TRBV4-1
CASSLGGSDWYEQYF
TGCGCCAGCAGCCTGGGAGGGAGCGATTGGTACGAGCAGTACTTC
>TRBJ2-2|many|.|TRBV7-7
CASSLARSKNTGELFF
TGTGCTAGCAGCTTAGCGCGAAGTAAGAACACCGGGGAGCTGTTTTTT
>TRBJ2-7|once|TRBD2|TRBV6-2/TRBV6-3
CASSPIAGDPREQYF
TGTGCCAGCAGTCCTATAGCGGGAGACCCCCGGGAGCAGTACTTC
>TRBJ2-7|many|TRBD2|TRBV10-3
CAISDSGGSYEQYF
TGTGCCATCAGTGACTCGGGGGGCTCCTACGAGCAGTACTTC
>TRBJ2-5|.|TRBD1|TRBV20-1
CSARAGQGARETQYF
TGCAGTGCTAGAGCGGGACAGGGGGCGAGAGAGACCCAGTACTTC
>TRBJ1-3|once|TRBD1|TRBV7-2
CASSPGQGTNTIYF
TGTGCCAGCAGCCCGGGACAGGGTACGAACACCATATATTTT
>TRBJ1-1|.|.|TRBV5-4
CASSLGTGREPTEAFF
TGTGCCAGCAGCTTGGGCACAGGGCGGGAACCCACTGAAGCTTTCTTT
>TRBJ2-2|once|TRBD2|TRBV14
CASSWSGRTGELFF
TGTGCCAGCAGCTGGTCCGGGAGGACCGGGGAGCTGTTTTTT
>TRBJ1-2|.|.|TRBV20-1
CSARYGAIGYGYTF
TGCAGTGCTAGATACGGGGCGATTGGCTATGGCTACACCTTC
>TRBJ2-7|few|.|TRBV29-1
CSVFGRGGHEQYF
TGCAGCGTTTTTGGCAGGGGCGGCCACGAGCAGTACTTC
>TRBJ2-2|few|.|TRBV6-5
CASTPGGGELFF
TGTGCCAGCACCCCCGGGGGAGGGGAGCTGTTTTTT
>TRBJ1-5|many|.|TRBV20-1
CSAPTSQPQHF
TGCAGTGCTCCAACAAGTCAGCCCCAGCATTTT
>TRBJ2-5|.|.|TRBV7-8
CATRTSQETQYF
TGTGCCACCCGGACGAGCCAAGAGACCCAGTACTTC
>TRBJ2-2|.|.|TRBV12-3/TRBV12-4
CASILGVNTGELFF
TGTGCCAGCATTCTGGGGGTGAACACCGGGGAGCTGTTTTTT
>TRBJ2-3|.|TRBD2|TRBV15
CATSREGREAFTDTQYF
TGTGCCACCAGCAGAGAAGGGCGGGAGGCCTTCACAGATACGCAGTATTTT
>TRBJ2-5|.|.|TRBV7-8
CASILSRQAKETQYF
TGTGCCAGCATCCTTAGTCGGCAGGCCAAAGAGACCCAGTACTTC
>TRBJ1-5|many|.|TRBV10-2
CASNQFGNQPQHF
TGCGCCAGCAACCAATTCGGCAATCAGCCCCAGCATTTT
>TRBJ2-5|.|.|TRBV20-1
CSASERETQYF
TGCAGTGCTTCTGAGAGGGAGACCCAGTACTTC
>TRBJ2-6|.|.|TRBV29-1
CSVQSMGANVLTF
TGCAGCGTCCAAAGCATGGGGGCCAACGTCCTGACTTTC
>TRBJ1-1|many|TRBD1|TRBV20-1
CSARTGAQNTEAFF
TGCAGTGCAAGGACAGGGGCCCAGAACACTGAAGCTTTCTTT
>TRBJ2-7|.|TRBD2|TRBV29-1
CSLEGSGRYEQYF
TGCAGCTTGGAGGGTAGCGGGAGGTACGAGCAGTACTTC
>TRBJ2-7|few|.|TRBV5-6
CASSVRTEQYF
TGTGCCAGCAGCGTCCGGACAGAACAGTACTTC
>TRBJ2-5|many|TRBD2|TRBV29-1
CSVGTSGSQETQYF
TGCAGCGTTGGGACTAGCGGGAGCCAAGAGACCCAGTACTTC
>TRBJ1-5|few|.|TRBV5-1
CASRIGGSNQPQHF
TGTGCCAGCCGCATCGGGGGAAGCAATCAGCCCCAGCATTTT